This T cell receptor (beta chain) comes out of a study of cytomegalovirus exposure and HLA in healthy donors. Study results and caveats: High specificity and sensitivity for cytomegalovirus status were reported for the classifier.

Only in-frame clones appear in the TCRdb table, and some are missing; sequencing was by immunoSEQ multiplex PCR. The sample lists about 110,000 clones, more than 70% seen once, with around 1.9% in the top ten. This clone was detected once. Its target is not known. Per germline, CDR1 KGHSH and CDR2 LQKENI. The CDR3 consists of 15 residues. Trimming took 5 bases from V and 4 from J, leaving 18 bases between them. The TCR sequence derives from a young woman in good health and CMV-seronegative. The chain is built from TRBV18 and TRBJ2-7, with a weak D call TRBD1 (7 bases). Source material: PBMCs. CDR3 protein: CASSSRGDSTYEQYF. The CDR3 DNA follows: TGTGCCAGCTCATCGCGCGGGGACAGTACTTACGAGCAGTACTTC.